The T cell receptor beta chain described here comes from a study of post-analysis software for immune sequencing data. cDNA libraries of TCR beta carried unique molecular identifiers. From the PCR reads, TCRdb called clonotypes with MiXCR, one entry per CDR3 protein. The sample lists 550,000 to 700,000 distinct CDR3 sequences, roughly 46% occurring once. Of note for this clonotype: Its antigen remains unknown.

Per germline, CDR1 SGHTA and CDR2 FQGNSA. The CDR3 spans 15 residues. The V and J ends lost 5 bases and 4 bases, in that order; junction bases with no gene match: 6. General study points: Controls showed significantly higher normalized Chao1 diversity than did multiple sclerosis patients. Patients had higher frequencies than controls of roughly five TRBV segments, including TRBV5-6, TRBV5-1 and TRBV20-1.

The sample consisted of blood. This sequence was found in a girl aged 5 to 17 with multiple sclerosis. The chain joins TRBV7-2 to TRBJ2-7; TRBD2 aligns across 12 bases. The CDR3 nucleotides read TGTGCCAGCAGCCTTCGGACTAGCGGGGAATACGAGCAGTACTTC. It encodes CASSLRTSGEYEQYF.